These 17 T cell receptor beta chains were sequenced from one sample in a study of blood T cell repertoires in COVID-19 (dated by TCRdb to about 2020). The method was the immunoSEQ multiplex PCR assay. TCRdb stores this immuneACCESS table with in-frame sequences only. Part of the clones is absent; in the studies checked, under half of the shortfall reflects unresolved V genes, and no reason is known for the rest. Here the sample has under 35,000 clones; 80% occur a single time. The ten largest clones represent around a third of the sample. The specimen was peripheral blood. The receptor source for this set is a man older than 75 with acute or convalescent COVID-19.

The gene calls are TRBV5-1 and TRBJ2-2; D remains unclear. CDR1 is SGHRS, CDR2 YFSETQ, per germline. V lost 1 base to trimming and J lost 4 bases, with 14 bases between them. CDR3 length: 16 amino acids. The CDR3 DNA reads TGCGCCAGCAGCTTGCCGCGCCAATTGGTCACCGGGGAGCTGTTTTTT. This codes for CASSLPRQLVTGELFF.

This clone was found a few times. The chain has TRBV3-1 (or the pseudogene TRBV3-2) and TRBJ1-1; 7 bases are shared with TRBD1. V shed 6 bases and J 0 bases; nucleotides not matched to a gene: 7. From germline, CDR1 is LGHDT and CDR2 YNNKEL (reference sequence). This CDR3 has 15 amino acids. The CDR3 spells CASSGDSYMNTEAFF. The CDR3 DNA follows: TGTGCCAGCAGTGGGGACAGCTACATGAACACTGAAGCTTTCTTT.

The V call is TRBV4-1, the J call TRBJ2-4; weak D call: TRBD2 (6 bases). Deletions cut 0 bases from V and 1 base from J, with 13 bases between. CDR3 size: 17 residues. Germline CDR1 and CDR2: MGHRA and YSYEKL. The CDR3 loop is CASSQEGGGGAKNIQYF. Here the CDR3 DNA reads TGCGCCAGCAGCCAAGAAGGAGGCGGAGGGGCCAAAAACATTCAGTACTTC.

V usage is TRBV11-2 and J usage is TRBJ1-2; D call uncertain. Trimming cost V 1 base and J 0 bases, with 15 bases left between them. The length of the CDR3 is 17 residues. The germline V gene encodes CDR1 SGHAT and CDR2 FQNNGV. The CDR3 region is CASSLVSFGSPNYGYTF. The CDR3 DNA is TGTGCCAGCAGCTTAGTTTCTTTCGGGTCCCCTAACTATGGCTACACCTTC. Supplemented by reference TRBV11-2 and TRBJ1-2, the full variable domain reads EAGVAQSPRYKIIEKRQSVAFWCNPISGHATLYWYQQILGQGPKLLIQFQNNGVVDDSQLPKDRFSAERLKGVDSTLKIQPAKLEDSAVYLCASSLVSFGSPNYGYTFGSGTRLTVV.

The genes are TRBV7-2 and TRBJ2-2; D is perhaps TRBD2 (6 bases). Germline V gene data show CDR1 as SGHTA and CDR2 as FQGNSA. V gave up 4 bases and J gave up 3 bases, with 15 bases separating them. There are 16 residues in the CDR3. The CDR3 is CASSSVGGLDTGELFF. The CDR3 bases are TGTGCCAGCAGCTCTGTCGGGGGTCTGGACACCGGGGAGCTGTTTTTT.

The chain has TRBV5-4 and TRBJ2-7, with D possibly being TRBD2 (6 bases). Germline V lookup: CDR1 SGHNT, CDR2 YYREEE (reference sequence). The CDR3 runs to 17 residues. Trimming removed 3 bases from V and 7 bases from J, with 26 bases in between. CDR3 amino acids: CASSSPTLASVPLEQYF. For the CDR3, the DNA is TGTGCCAGCAGCTCGCCCACATTAGCTAGCGTGCCCCTGGAGCAGTACTTC.

The rearrangement uses TRBV7-2 and TRBJ1-5; D is perhaps TRBD1 (5 bases). Germline CDR1 SGHTA, CDR2 FQGNSA. Trimming removed 4 bases from V and 7 bases from J, with 14 bases in between. The length of the CDR3 is 14 residues. The CDR3 DNA reads TGTGCCAGCAGCTCGGGACTTTGGCGGCAGCCCCAGCATTTT. Protein sequence: CASSSGLWRQPQHF.

This clone was recorded a few times. The chain couples TRBV5-4 to TRBJ1-2, with D perhaps matching TRBD1 (6 bases). CDR1 is SGHNT and CDR2 is YYREEE in the germline V gene (reference sequence). There are 11 residues in the CDR3. V lost 6 bases and J lost 12, with 15 bases in between. Here the CDR3 DNA reads TGTGCCAGCACCCCGTCCGGGGGGCACACCTTC. Translation gives CASTPSGGHTF.

The chain combines TRBV30 with TRBJ1-2, with D possibly TRBD1 on 5 matching bases. Trimming stripped 0 bases from V and 4 bases from J, with 12 bases between. This CDR3 has 14 amino acids. Germline V gene lookup returns CDR1 GTSNPN and CDR2 SVGIG (reference sequence). The DNA of the CDR3 is TGTGCCTGGAGTGTTGGCCAGGGTAGCTATGGCTACACCTTC. Translated: CAWSVGQGSYGYTF.

This chain joins TRBV5-1 and TRBJ1-6, with unresolved D. Trimming took 4 bases from V and 0 from J, leaving 11 bases between them. CDR3 length: 16 residues. Germline CDR1 reads SGHRS; CDR2 reads YFSETQ. The CDR3 coding sequence is TGCGCCAGCAGCCTGGAAGGGAGCTCCTATAATTCACCCCTCCACTTT. It encodes CASSLEGSSYNSPLHF.

The J gene is TRBJ2-6, the V gene TRBV18, with D tentatively TRBD1 (6 bases). The CDR3 runs to 18 residues. The V end was cut by 2 bases, the J end by 0 bases, with 14 bases between. Germline V gene lookup returns CDR1 KGHSH and CDR2 LQKENI. The CDR3 is CASSPRGHGFSGANVLTF. The CDR3 nucleotides are TGTGCCAGCTCACCAAGGGGACACGGCTTCTCTGGGGCCAACGTCCTGACTTTC.

The chain carries TRBV27 and TRBJ2-2; perhaps TRBD2 as D (6 bases). The CDR3 has 16 residues. Germline V gives CDR1 MNHEY, CDR2 SMNVEV (reference sequence). The V gene lost 5 bases and the J gene lost 5 bases, with 18 bases spanning the gap. CDR3: CASSIRDLGRTGELFF. The CDR3 DNA sequence: TGTGCCAGCAGTATCCGGGACCTGGGGAGGACCGGGGAGCTGTTTTTT.

V is TRBV11-3 and J is TRBJ2-3; TRBD1 aligns across 8 bases. CDR3 size: 15 residues. Germline trimming cut 5 bases from V and 3 bases from J; bases unmatched to any gene: 7. CDR1 is SGHNT, CDR2 YENEEA, per germline. The CDR3 region has the DNA TGTGCCAGCAGCACCCGGACAGGGCTGACAGATACGCAGTATTTT. Translated: CASSTRTGLTDTQYF.

Comments on this clone: Within the sample, other DNA sequences also encode this same CDR3. The chain uses TRBV2 and TRBJ2-1; 11 bases are a match to TRBD2. Trimming at V came to 3 bases and at J to 7 bases, leaving 2 bases not matched to a gene. From germline, CDR1 is SNHLY and CDR2 FYNNEI. The CDR3 consists of 14 residues. The CDR3, as DNA: TGTGCCAGCAGTGAGGCTAGCGGGAGGAATGAGCAGTTCTTC. As protein: CASSEASGRNEQFF. Supplemented by reference TRBV2 and TRBJ2-1, the full variable domain reads EPEVTQTPSHQVTQMGQEVILRCVPISNHLYFYWYRQILGQKVEFLVSFYNNEISEKSEIFDDQFSVERPDGSNFTLKIRSTKLEDSAMYFCASSEASGRNEQFFGPGTRLTVL.

In its sample, this clone was seen once. The chain has TRBV13 and TRBJ1-2, with D possibly TRBD1 on 5 matching bases. The V and J ends lost 5 bases and 1 base respectively, with 17 bases between them. Looked up from germline, CDR1 is PRHDT and CDR2 is FYEKMQ (reference sequence). The CDR3 loop spans 16 amino acids. Written as DNA, the CDR3 is TGTGCCAGCAGCAGACCCAGGGTCCTAATTAACTATGGCTACACCTTC. This codes for CASSRPRVLINYGYTF. Based on the CDR3 plus reference TRBV13 and TRBJ1-2, the full variable domain is AAGVIQSPRHLIKEKRETATLKCYPIPRHDTVYWYQQGPGQDPQFLISFYEKMQSDKGSIPDRFSAQQFSDYHSELNMSSLELGDSALYFCASSRPRVLINYGYTFGSGTRLTVV.

The chain uses TRBV12-3 or TRBV12-4 and TRBJ2-7, with TRBD1 identical over 9 bases. Trimming cost V 5 bases and J 7 bases; bases outside gene matches: 6. The CDR3 has 13 residues. The CDR3 DNA reads as TGTGCCAGCAGTAAGGGACAGGGCCGGGAGCAGTACTTC. It translates to CASSKGQGREQYF.

The CDR3 nucleotides read TGTGCCAGCAGCCCCGACAGGTCCTTGGGTGGACTCAATGAAAAACTGTTTTTT. It yields the protein CASSPDRSLGGLNEKLFF. V gene TRBV7-6 combines with J gene TRBJ1-4; D might be TRBD1 (6 bases). V lost 5 bases to trimming and J lost 5 bases, with 24 bases between them. This CDR3 is 18 amino acids long. Germline V gene lookup returns CDR1 SGHVS and CDR2 FNYEAQ.